Detailed here is one TCR beta chain. In the authors' methods: Amplification from reference gene primers served as the basis for estimated nucleated cell counts. Method: immunoSEQ multiplex PCR; TCRdb's copy keeps in-frame clones and lacks some. V and J calls and clone size are as listed in that table; D and trimming were resolved from the DNA. The sample includes 180,000 or so clones, approximately 80% of them seen just once. The data stem from a study of blood T cell repertoires in COVID-19. Study summary: Sources were T cells, B-cell-depleted T cells, or PBMCs; the material itself was cDNA or gDNA.

Cohorts were determined from participant-reported clinical history. Before being deemed recovered, Cohort 3 donors had two negative PCRs, clearance, or symptom resolution. The trim removed 0 bases at V and 12 bases at J, leaving 5 bases unmatched. The CDR3 is 14 amino acids. From germline, CDR1 is KGHSH and CDR2 LQKENI. V gene TRBV18 combines with J gene TRBJ1-2; 12 bases fit TRBD1. This sequence originates from a man aged 45-60 years who had recovered from COVID-19. The sample comprised PBMCs or T cells enriched from blood (not recorded which). The CDR3 nucleotides read TGTGCCAGCTCACCACCGCCGGGACAGGGGGCAAACACCTTC. Its translation: CASSPPPGQGANTF.